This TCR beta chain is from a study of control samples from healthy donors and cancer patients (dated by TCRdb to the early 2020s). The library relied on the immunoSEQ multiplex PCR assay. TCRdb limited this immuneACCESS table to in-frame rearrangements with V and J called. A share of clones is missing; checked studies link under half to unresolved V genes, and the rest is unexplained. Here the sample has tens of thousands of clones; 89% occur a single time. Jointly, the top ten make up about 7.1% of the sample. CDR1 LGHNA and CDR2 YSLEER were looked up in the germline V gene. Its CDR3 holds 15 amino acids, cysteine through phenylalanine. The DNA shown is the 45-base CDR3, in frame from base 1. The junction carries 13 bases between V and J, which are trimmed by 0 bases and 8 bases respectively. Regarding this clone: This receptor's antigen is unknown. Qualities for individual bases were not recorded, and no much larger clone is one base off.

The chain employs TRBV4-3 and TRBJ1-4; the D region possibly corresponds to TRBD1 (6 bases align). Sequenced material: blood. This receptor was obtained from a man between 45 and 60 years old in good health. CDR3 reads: CASSQEGSRGEKLFF. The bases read TGCGCCAGCAGCCAAGAAGGGTCCAGGGGCGAAAAACTGTTTTTT.